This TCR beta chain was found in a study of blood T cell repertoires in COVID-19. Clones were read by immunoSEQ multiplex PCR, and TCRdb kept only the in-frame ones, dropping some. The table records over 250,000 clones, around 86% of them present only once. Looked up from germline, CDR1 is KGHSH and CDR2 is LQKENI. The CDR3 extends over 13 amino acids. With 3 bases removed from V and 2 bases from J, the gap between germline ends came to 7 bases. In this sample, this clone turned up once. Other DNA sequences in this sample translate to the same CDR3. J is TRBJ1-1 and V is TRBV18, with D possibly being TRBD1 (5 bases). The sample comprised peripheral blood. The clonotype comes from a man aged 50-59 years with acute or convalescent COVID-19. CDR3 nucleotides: TGTGCCAGCTCACCTCAGGGAAACACTGAAGCTTTCTTT. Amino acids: CASSPQGNTEAFF. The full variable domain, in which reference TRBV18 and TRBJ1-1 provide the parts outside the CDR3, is NAGVMQNPRHLVRRRGQEARLRCSPMKGHSHVYWYRQLPEEGLKFMVYLQKENIIDESGMPKERFSAEFPKEGPSILRIQQVVRGDSAAYFCASSPQGNTEAFFGQGTRLTVV.